These 20 T cell receptor beta chains were sequenced from one sample in a study of T cells in Graves' hyperthyroidism and ophthalmopathy. Using RNA transcripts as the source, TCR beta CDR3 regions were amplified. During a first-round RT-PCR of the TCR CDR3, the HTBI primer set was used. MiXCR, run by TCRdb on the multiplex PCR reads, gives a single entry per CDR3 protein. The repertoire has around 380,000 distinct CDR3 sequences, approximately 13% of them found once; the top ten carry roughly 20%. The material sequenced was blood. Receptors originate from a man younger than 40 with Graves' hyperthyroidism that later progressed to Graves' ophthalmopathy.

The sample holds many counts of this clonotype. This chain connects TRBV6-1 to TRBJ2-7; TRBD1 agrees at 8 bases. Germline trimming cut 6 bases from V and 5 bases from J; bases unmatched to any gene: 9. CDR3 length: 14 residues. Germline values: CDR1 MNHNS, CDR2 SASEGT. DNA of the CDR3: TGTGCCAGCAGGCCCGGGACAGGAACCAACGAGCAGTACTTC. Amino acids: CASRPGTGTNEQYF.

The sample holds many counts of this clonotype. V usage is TRBV15 and J usage is TRBJ1-1, with D uncertain. CDR1 is LNHNV and CDR2 is YYDKDF in the germline V gene (reference sequence). The CDR3 has 16 residues. The ends were cut back, 0 bases at V and 2 bases at J, with 13 bases in the middle. The CDR3 DNA reads TGTGCCACCAGCAGAGATCCCCTAACCGAAAACACTGAAGCTTTCTTT. It encodes CATSRDPLTENTEAFF.

Many counts were recorded for this clonotype. CDR3 in DNA: TGTGCCAGCAGTTTTCGACTGGACAATGAGCAGTTCTTC. It yields the protein CASSFRLDNEQFF. The rearrangement links TRBV28 to TRBJ2-1; D not resolved. Germline V gene data show CDR1 as MDHEN and CDR2 as SYDVKM. V dropped 3 bases and J dropped 5 bases, with 8 bases sitting between them. The length of the CDR3 is 13 residues.

This clonotype was observed many times. The chain carries TRBV28 and TRBJ2-5, with D possibly called TRBD1 or TRBD2 (5 bases each). The CDR3 consists of 14 residues. The germline gives CDR1 MDHEN, CDR2 SYDVKM. The germline V and J ends were trimmed by 5 bases and 4 bases, with 14 bases remaining between them. The CDR3 DNA reads TGTGCCAGCAGTCCCGGGGCAGGGTTAGAGACCCAGTACTTC. Protein sequence: CASSPGAGLETQYF.

This clonotype was recorded a few times. V is TRBV19 and J is TRBJ2-2; D could derive from TRBD1 or TRBD2 (5 bases each). The CDR3 consists of 16 residues. V shed 8 bases and J shed 0 bases, with 16 bases lying between them. Germline V lookup: CDR1 LNHDA, CDR2 SQIVND (reference sequence). The CDR3 reads CASSALGTSNTGELFF. CDR3 DNA sequence: TGTGCCAGTTCGGCTTTAGGGACGTCGAACACCGGGGAGCTGTTTTTT.

The chain carries TRBV28 and TRBJ2-3; no reliable D call. Trimming left V 3 bases short and J 8 bases short, with 9 bases between. Germline-derived CDR1 and CDR2 are MDHEN and SYDVKM. The CDR3 spans 12 residues. The CDR3 is CASSFERTTQYF. In nucleotides, the CDR3 is TGTGCCAGCAGTTTTGAGCGCACTACGCAGTATTTT.

This chain uses TRBV20-1 with TRBJ1-4; D call uncertain. V was clipped by 2 bases and J by 6 bases, with 16 bases between them. The CDR3 has 15 amino acids. The germline V gene encodes CDR1 DFQATT and CDR2 SNEGSKA (reference sequence). For the CDR3, the DNA is TGCAGTGCTAGATGGGATAGGGCCTCCGATGAAAAACTGTTTTTT. This sequence encodes CSARWDRASDEKLFF.

This rearrangement joins TRBV6-1 to TRBJ1-2; 7 nucleotides match TRBD1. CDR3 length: 16 residues. Germline V gene data show CDR1 as MNHNS and CDR2 as SASEGT. The ends lost 0 bases at V and 5 bases at J; junction bases unmatched: 9. The CDR3 region is CASSEAQTGNGYGYTF. CDR3 sequence (DNA): TGTGCCAGCAGTGAAGCCCAGACAGGGAATGGGTATGGCTACACCTTC.

The table lists this clonotype with many counts. V gene TRBV20-1 combines with J gene TRBJ1-1, with D possibly TRBD1 on 6 matching bases. V lost 5 bases, J lost 1 base, and 11 bases lay in between. The CDR3 is made up of 13 amino acids. The germline V gene encodes CDR1 DFQATT and CDR2 SNEGSKA (reference sequence). CDR3 loop: CSAGTGPNTEAFF. The DNA for the CDR3 is TGCAGTGCTGGAACAGGGCCGAACACTGAAGCTTTCTTT.

Worth noting for this clonotype: A much larger clone lies one base from this, so it may be a read error. The genes are TRBV30 and TRBJ1-1, with D possibly matching TRBD1 (5 bases). Per the germline V gene, CDR1 is GTSNPN and CDR2 is SVGIG (reference sequence). The CDR3 sequence is 13 residues long. Trimming removed 0 bases at V and 5 bases at J, with 10 bases between. DNA for the CDR3: TGTGCCTGGAGTGTAGGGGCGAGGACTGAAGCTTTCTTT. Translating it yields CAWSVGARTEAFF.

This clonotype has at least ten counts. V gene TRBV11-3 combines with J gene TRBJ2-2; a possible D gene is TRBD1 (6 bases). The CDR3 sequence is 13 residues long. Germline CDR1 is SGHNT and CDR2 is YENEEA. Trimming took 3 bases from V and 7 from J, leaving 9 bases between them. The CDR3, as DNA: TGTGCCAGCAGCTTGGGGGCTGTCGGGGAGCTGTTTTTT. Its translation: CASSLGAVGELFF.

There are a few counts of this clonotype. The chain combines TRBV18 with TRBJ2-7; 7 bases align to TRBD1. The CDR3 extends over 15 amino acids. Looked up from germline, CDR1 is KGHSH and CDR2 is LQKENI. V gave up 6 bases and J gave up 3 bases; unmatched junction bases: 11. As DNA, the CDR3 is TGTGCCAGCTCTCTTCCGCCGACAGGGCACTACGAGCAGTACTTC. Its translation: CASSLPPTGHYEQYF.

The V and J genes are TRBV5-5 and TRBJ2-7; D gene unclear. The CDR3 is 13 amino acids. Germline V gene lookup returns CDR1 SGHKS and CDR2 YYEKEE (reference sequence). V shed 4 bases and J shed 8 bases, with 16 bases lying between them. The CDR3 spells CASSPVPYAQQYF. The CDR3 DNA is TGTGCCAGCAGCCCCGTCCCCTACGCGCAGCAGTACTTC.

This clonotype was counted at least ten times. The gene calls are TRBV6-1 and TRBJ2-7; D is undetermined. Per the germline V gene, CDR1 is MNHNS and CDR2 is SASEGT. The CDR3 is 11 residues long. V shed 6 bases and J shed 4 bases, with 7 bases lying between them. In DNA form, the CDR3 reads TGTGCCAGCAGCTCCCCTTACGAGCAGTACTTC. Its protein product is CASSSPYEQYF.

In this sample, this clonotype turned up many times. V and J are TRBV12-3 or TRBV12-4 and TRBJ1-2; D is unclear. The CDR3 totals 15 residues. V gave up 3 bases and J gave up 0 bases, with 11 bases separating them. DNA for the CDR3: TGTGCCAGCAGTTTCGGCGGGTCCACTAACTATGGCTACACCTTC. It codes for CASSFGGSTNYGYTF.

This clonotype was observed at least ten times. This rearrangement joins TRBV2 to TRBJ2-2; no reliable D call. V was cut by 7 bases and J by 3 bases, with 6 bases left in between. The CDR3 has 12 residues. Germline assignment: CDR1 SNHLY and CDR2 FYNNEI. The CDR3 is CASIGYTGELFF. The CDR3, as DNA: TGTGCCAGCATAGGTTACACCGGGGAGCTGTTTTTT.

This clonotype has just a few counts. J is TRBJ2-7 and V is TRBV11-2, with 8 positions matching TRBD2. CDR1 and CDR2 (germline): SGHAT, FQNNGV. The CDR3 totals 14 residues. The V and J ends lost 5 bases and 1 base, in that order; junction bases with no gene match: 4. The CDR3 reads CASSLGTRSYEQYF. Here the CDR3 DNA reads TGTGCCAGCAGCCTCGGGACTAGGTCCTACGAGCAGTACTTC.

This clonotype was counted ten times or more. This chain's CDR3 is CASSVAVDTQYF. In DNA, the CDR3 is TGTGCCAGCAGCGTAGCGGTGGATACGCAGTATTTT. The genes are TRBV9 and TRBJ2-3; the D is unclear. The CDR3 consists of 12 residues. V was clipped by 0 bases and J by 6 bases, with 5 bases between them. Per germline, CDR1 SGDLS and CDR2 YYNGEE.

The chain links TRBV7-9 to TRBJ2-3; perhaps TRBD1 as D (6 bases). Trimming took 4 bases from V and 2 from J, leaving 13 bases between them. The germline V gene encodes CDR1 SEHNR and CDR2 FQNEAQ (reference sequence). The CDR3 length is 15 residues. CDR3 DNA sequence: TGTGCCAGCAGCTCCCGGGACACTGACACAGATACGCAGTATTTT. Its translation: CASSSRDTDTDTQYF.

This clonotype was detected many times. The rearrangement joins TRBV7-8 to TRBJ2-2; either TRBD1 or TRBD2 may supply D (5 bases each). Germline values: CDR1 SGHVS, CDR2 FQNEAQ. Trimming pared 3 bases from V and 6 bases from J, leaving 8 bases between. The CDR3 is 13 amino acids. CDR3 region: CASSFEGPGELFF. The CDR3 DNA follows: TGTGCCAGCAGCTTTGAGGGGCCCGGGGAGCTGTTTTTT.